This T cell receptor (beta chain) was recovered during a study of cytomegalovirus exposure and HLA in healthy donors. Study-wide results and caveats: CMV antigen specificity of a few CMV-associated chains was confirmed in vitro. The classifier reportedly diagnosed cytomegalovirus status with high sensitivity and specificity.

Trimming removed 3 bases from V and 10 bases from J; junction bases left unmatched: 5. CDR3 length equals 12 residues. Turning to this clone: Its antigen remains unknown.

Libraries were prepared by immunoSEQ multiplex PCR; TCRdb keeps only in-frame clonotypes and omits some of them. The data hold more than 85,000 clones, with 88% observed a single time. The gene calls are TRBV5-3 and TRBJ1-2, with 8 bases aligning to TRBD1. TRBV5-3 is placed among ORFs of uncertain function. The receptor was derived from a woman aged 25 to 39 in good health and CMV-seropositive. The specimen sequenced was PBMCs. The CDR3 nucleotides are TGTGCCAGAAGCTCCGGACAGGGTGACTACACCTTC. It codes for CARSSGQGDYTF.